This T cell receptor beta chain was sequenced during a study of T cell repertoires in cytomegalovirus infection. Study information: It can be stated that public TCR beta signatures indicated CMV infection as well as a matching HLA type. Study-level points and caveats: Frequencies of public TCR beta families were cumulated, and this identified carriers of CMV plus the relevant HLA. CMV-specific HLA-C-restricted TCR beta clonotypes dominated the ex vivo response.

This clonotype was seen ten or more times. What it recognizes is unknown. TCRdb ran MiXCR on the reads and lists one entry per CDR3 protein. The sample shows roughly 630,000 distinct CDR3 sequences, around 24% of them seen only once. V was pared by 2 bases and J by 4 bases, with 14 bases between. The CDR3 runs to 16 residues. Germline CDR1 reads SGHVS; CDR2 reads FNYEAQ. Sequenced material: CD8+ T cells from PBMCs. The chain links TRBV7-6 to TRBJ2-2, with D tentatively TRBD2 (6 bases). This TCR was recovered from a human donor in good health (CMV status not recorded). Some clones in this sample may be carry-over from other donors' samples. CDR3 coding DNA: TGTGCCAGCAGCTTACTTTTTCAGGGAGGCACCGGGGAGCTGTTTTTT. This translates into CASSLLFQGGTGELFF.